The 18 T cell receptor beta chains presented below share a single source sample, sequenced in a study of blood T cell repertoires in COVID-19 (dated by TCRdb to between 2020 and 2021). The library was made by the immunoSEQ multiplex PCR assay. TCRdb re-hosts the immuneACCESS table, in-frame sequences only. Its copies lack some clones; in the studies checked, an unresolved V gene accounts for under half of them, and the cause for the rest is not known. The sample records 200,000 to 250,000 clones, more than 75% of which are singletons. The top ten hold around 1.5% of the sample. The sample taken for sequencing was peripheral blood. The receptors were sampled from a woman aged 55-69 years who had recovered from COVID-19.

The chain carries TRBV6-5 and TRBJ1-6; possibly TRBD1 for D (6 bases). V lost 4 bases and J lost 14, with 12 bases in between. This CDR3 is 12 amino acids long. Germline V lookup: CDR1 MNHEY, CDR2 SVGAGI. The CDR3 bases are TGTGCCAGCAGTTTTTACAGGGCGGCCCTCCACTTT. Its protein is CASSFYRAALHF.

The chain employs TRBV7-9 and TRBJ1-2; unclear D gene. The CDR3 spans 14 residues. V was pared by 3 bases and J by 7 bases, with 15 bases between. Germline V gene lookup returns CDR1 SEHNR and CDR2 FQNEAQ (reference sequence). The CDR3 DNA sequence: TGTGCCAGCAGCTTCGCGGGTTGGGGAGCTGGCTACACCTTC. Translation gives CASSFAGWGAGYTF. Using reference TRBV7-9 and TRBJ1-2 for the parts outside the CDR3, the full variable domain is DTGVSQNPRHKITKRGQNVTFRCDPISEHNRLYWYRQTLGQGPEFLTYFQNEAQLEKSRLLSDRFSAERPKGSFSTLEIQRTEQGDSAMYLCASSFAGWGAGYTFGSGTRLTVV.

In this sample, this clone turned up once. DNA of the CDR3: TGTGCCAGCAGCGGGACAGGGGGGTGGACAGATACGCAGTATTTT. This codes for CASSGTGGWTDTQYF. The chain couples TRBV11-3 to TRBJ2-3, with TRBD1 matching over 11 bases. Trimming at V came to 5 bases and at J to 3 bases, leaving 4 bases not matched to a gene. Per the germline V gene, CDR1 is SGHNT and CDR2 is YENEEA. The length of the CDR3 is 15 residues.

CDR3 residues: CASSQGDQGVRYGYTF. The CDR3 DNA reads TGTGCCAGCAGCCAAGGCGATCAGGGGGTAAGGTATGGCTACACCTTC. This chain joins TRBV3-1 (or the pseudogene TRBV3-2) and TRBJ1-2, with TRBD1 matching over 7 bases. CDR1 and CDR2 from the germline V gene are LGHDT and YNNKEL (reference sequence). The ends lost 1 base at V and 5 bases at J; junction bases unmatched: 10. The CDR3 covers 16 residues.

The chain recombines TRBV27 with TRBJ2-1; TRBD1 might be the D (6 bases). V was trimmed by 6 bases and J by 6 bases, leaving 21 bases between them. This CDR3 spans 16 amino acids. CDR1 is MNHEY, CDR2 SMNVEV, per germline (reference sequence). The CDR3 DNA follows: TGTGCCAGCAGATTCATAGGACTGGCACAGGGCAATGAGCAGTTCTTC. Encoded protein: CASRFIGLAQGNEQFF.

V and J are TRBV7-9 and TRBJ2-3, with D possibly being TRBD1 (6 bases). Germline CDR1 SEHNR, CDR2 FQNEAQ (reference sequence). The CDR3 extends over 13 amino acids. With 6 bases removed from V and 6 bases from J, the gap between germline ends came to 13 bases. CDR3 in DNA: TGTGCCAGCAGAATTACAGGGTTGGATACGCAGTATTTT. Translation gives CASRITGLDTQYF. The variable domain in full, completed from reference TRBV7-9 and TRBJ2-3, reads DTGVSQNPRHKITKRGQNVTFRCDPISEHNRLYWYRQTLGQGPEFLTYFQNEAQLEKSRLLSDRFSAERPKGSFSTLEIQRTEQGDSAMYLCASRITGLDTQYFGPGTRLTVL.

The chain employs TRBV19 and TRBJ2-3, with a possible D match to TRBD1 (6 bases). The germline V gene encodes CDR1 LNHDA and CDR2 SQIVND (reference sequence). The CDR3 is 15 residues long. Trimming left V 5 bases short and J 1 base short, with 13 bases between. The CDR3 sequence is CASSPTGYGTDTQYF. CDR3 bases: TGTGCCAGTAGTCCAACAGGGTATGGCACAGATACGCAGTATTTT.

The rearrangement joins TRBV3-1 (or the pseudogene TRBV3-2) to TRBJ1-4; D is unclear. CDR3 length: 15 amino acids. Germline CDR1 reads LGHDT; CDR2 reads YNNKEL (reference sequence). V lost 6 bases, J lost 6 bases, and 17 bases lay in between. In nucleotides, the CDR3 is TGTGCCAGCAGTCCTTCCGGAGGGCTGGATGAAAAACTGTTTTTT. It yields the protein CASSPSGGLDEKLFF.

The table lists this clone with a count of one. The rearrangement joins TRBV3-1 (or the pseudogene TRBV3-2) to TRBJ2-1; D perhaps matches TRBD2 (5 bases). From germline, CDR1 is LGHDT and CDR2 YNNKEL (reference sequence). The CDR3 has 15 residues. The ends were cut back, 0 bases at V and 5 bases at J, with 11 bases in the middle. The CDR3 loop reads CASSQEEGVDNEQFF. Here the CDR3 DNA reads TGTGCCAGCAGCCAAGAAGAGGGCGTTGACAATGAGCAGTTCTTC.

The chain joins TRBV4-1 to TRBJ2-5; 9 nucleotides agree with TRBD1. V shed 5 bases, J shed 5 bases, and the junction held 9 bases outside the gene matches. The CDR3 loop spans 15 amino acids. Germline-derived CDR1 and CDR2 are MGHRA and YSYEKL. As DNA, the CDR3 is TGCGCCAGCAGCAAAAGGACAGGGGAGGGGGAGACCCAGTACTTC. The encoded protein is CASSKRTGEGETQYF.

The chain uses TRBV7-2 and TRBJ2-3; D is possibly TRBD1 (6 bases). The CDR3 spans 15 residues. Per the germline V gene, CDR1 is SGHTA and CDR2 is FQGNSA. V was shortened by 1 base and J by 2 bases, with 10 bases between the two germline ends. Written as DNA, the CDR3 is TGTGCCAGCAGCTTAGGACAGGTACTCACAGATACGCAGTATTTT. This gives the protein CASSLGQVLTDTQYF.

The rearrangement joins TRBV18 to TRBJ1-3, with a possible D match to TRBD1 (6 bases). V lost 4 bases, J lost 0 bases, and 10 bases lay in between. The germline V gene has CDR1 KGHSH and CDR2 LQKENI. This CDR3 contains 15 residues. For the CDR3, the DNA is TGTGCCAGCTCACTGGACAGTAACTCTGGAAACACCATATATTTT. This translates into CASSLDSNSGNTIYF.

The chain uses TRBV3-1 (or the pseudogene TRBV3-2) and TRBJ1-1, with D possibly TRBD1 on 5 matching bases. Looked up from germline, CDR1 is LGHDT and CDR2 is YNNKEL (reference sequence). V was cut by 11 bases and J by 1 base, with 14 bases left in between. This CDR3 region has 13 residues. The CDR3 region is CAARGQPNTEAFF. The CDR3 DNA sequence: TGTGCCGCAAGGGGCCAGCCGAACACTGAAGCTTTCTTT.

The chain recombines TRBV5-1 with TRBJ1-5; no clear D. Germline V gives CDR1 SGHRS, CDR2 YFSETQ. Trimming cost V 4 bases and J 0 bases, with 8 bases left between them. The CDR3 covers 14 residues. The DNA for the CDR3 is TGCGCCAGCAGCCCTTATAGTAGCAATCAGCCCCAGCATTTT. As protein: CASSPYSSNQPQHF. The full variable domain, in which reference TRBV5-1 and TRBJ1-5 provide the parts outside the CDR3, is KAGVTQTPRYLIKTRGQQVTLSCSPISGHRSVSWYQQTPGQGLQFLFEYFSETQRNKGNFPGRFSGRQFSNSRSEMNVSTLELGDSALYLCASSPYSSNQPQHFGDGTRLSIL.

The gene calls are TRBV7-2 and TRBJ2-7; D remains unclear. The CDR3 runs 12 residues. Deletions cut 6 bases from V and 1 base from J, with 7 bases between. Germline-derived CDR1 and CDR2 are SGHTA and FQGNSA. CDR3 coding DNA: TGTGCCAGCAGTCCTAATTCCTACGAGCAGTACTTC. Protein: CASSPNSYEQYF.

The J gene is TRBJ1-2, the V gene TRBV7-8; 7 positions agree with TRBD1. Germline CDR1 SGHVS, CDR2 FQNEAQ. CDR3 length: 16 residues. The V and J ends lost 0 bases and 6 bases, in that order; junction bases with no gene match: 10. Here the CDR3 DNA reads TGTGCCAGCAGCTTAGCTTCCCCGGGACAGATAGATGGCTACACCTTC. Its translation is CASSLASPGQIDGYTF.

The gene calls are TRBV28 and TRBJ2-7; 8 bases map to TRBD1. The CDR3 is made up of 14 amino acids. Germline CDR1 is MDHEN and CDR2 is SYDVKM. The ends lost 10 bases at V and 0 bases at J; junction bases unmatched: 8. CDR3 in DNA: TGTGCCACCTTGGACAGGGTGTCCTCCTACGAGCAGTACTTC. Amino acid sequence: CATLDRVSSYEQYF.

The chain has TRBV24-1 and TRBJ2-5; D call uncertain. CDR1 is KGHDR and CDR2 is SFDVKD in the germline V gene. The V gene lost 3 bases and the J gene lost 2 bases, with 12 bases spanning the gap. The CDR3 extends over 15 amino acids. CDR3 sequence: CATSDVPGRQETQYF. CDR3 nucleotides: TGTGCCACCAGTGATGTACCGGGTCGGCAAGAGACCCAGTACTTC.